Below, 11 T cell receptor beta chains from the same sample are listed, as sequenced in a study of blood T cells in healthy people across ages. Together with a sample-barcoded 5' primer, a J-beta primer mix was included in a second PCR lasting about 7 to 12 cycles. TCRdb re-called the 5' RACE reads with MiXCR, one entry per CDR3 protein. This repertoire shows about 760,000 distinct CDR3 sequences, approximately 53% found once; its top ten account for 20% to 30%. The sequenced sample was blood. The receptors originated from a man aged 35-49 years in good health.

This clonotype was counted a few times. The rearrangement links TRBV6-5 to TRBJ2-5, with 8 bases that match TRBD2. The J call may be incorrect, as the DNA end agrees better with TRBJ2-7. The CDR3 covers 14 residues. The germline CDR1 and CDR2 sequences are MNHEY and SVGAGI. CDR3 sequence reads: CASSYSGTSYEQYF. The DNA of the CDR3 is TGTGCCAGCAGTTACTCCGGGACTAGTTACGAGCAGTACTTC.

V usage is TRBV28 and J usage is TRBJ1-5; possible D gene TRBD1, 6 bases. Germline CDR1 MDHEN, CDR2 SYDVKM. V dropped 3 bases and J dropped 7 bases, with 16 bases sitting between them. The CDR3 runs 15 residues. This CDR3 is CASSLSSRGEQPQHF. CDR3 nucleotide sequence: TGTGCCAGCAGTTTGTCTTCCAGGGGTGAACAGCCCCAGCATTTT.

This clonotype showed up just a few times. The J gene is TRBJ2-7, the V gene TRBV7-9; the D gene is possibly TRBD1 (6 bases). The CDR3 loop spans 14 amino acids. Germline CDR1 SEHNR, CDR2 FQNEAQ (reference sequence). V lost 5 bases to trimming and J lost 4 bases, with 15 bases between them. CDR3 nucleotides: TGTGCCAGCAGCGGCCCAGGGGAAATGTACGAGCAGTACTTC. Translated: CASSGPGEMYEQYF.

This chain uses TRBV20-1 with TRBJ2-5; D uncertain. CDR1 and CDR2 from the germline V gene are DFQATT and SNEGSKA (reference sequence). This CDR3 has 13 residues. V was trimmed by 2 bases and J by 1 base, leaving 8 bases between them. The CDR3 bases are TGCAGTGCTAGAATGGGGTTCCAAGAGACCCAGTACTTC. Its translation is CSARMGFQETQYF.

The V gene is TRBV27, the J gene TRBJ2-5; no definite D call. The V end was cut by 1 base, the J end by 1 base, with 4 bases between. This CDR3 comprises 13 residues. CDR1 is MNHEY and CDR2 is SMNVEV in the germline V gene (reference sequence). The CDR3: CASSLWFQETQYF. The CDR3 DNA sequence: TGTGCCAGCAGTTTATGGTTCCAAGAGACCCAGTACTTC.

J is TRBJ2-6 and V is TRBV20-1; D is ambiguous. The CDR3 is 16 amino acids. The ends were cut back, 6 bases at V and 4 bases at J, with 19 bases in the middle. Germline-derived CDR1 and CDR2 are DFQATT and SNEGSKA (reference sequence). The CDR3 loop reads CSAADMGSGGANVLTF. The CDR3 DNA follows: TGCAGTGCCGCCGATATGGGCTCTGGAGGGGCCAACGTCCTGACTTTC.

The chain recombines TRBV3-1 with TRBJ2-3; the D gene is possibly TRBD1 (5 bases). Germline values: CDR1 LGHDT, CDR2 YNNKEL (reference sequence). The ends were cut back, 1 base at V and 3 bases at J, with 11 bases in the middle. The CDR3 is 15 amino acids. The CDR3 sequence is CASSQGQGVTDTQYF. The CDR3 DNA sequence: TGTGCCAGCAGCCAAGGCCAAGGGGTGACAGATACGCAGTATTTT.

This clonotype was found many times. The chain joins TRBV28 to TRBJ2-1; TRBD2 agrees at 10 bases. Germline V gene sequence: CDR1 MDHEN, CDR2 SYDVKM. There are 15 residues in the CDR3. V lost 5 bases and J lost 3; bases outside the gene matches: 4. Here the CDR3 DNA reads TGTGCCAGCAGTAGAGCGGGAGGGGGCTACAATGAGCAGTTCTTC. This encodes CASSRAGGGYNEQFF.

The chain uses TRBV12-3 or TRBV12-4 and TRBJ1-2, with D hard to call. This CDR3 comprises 11 residues. Trimming stripped 6 bases from V and 5 bases from J, with 7 bases between. The CDR3 DNA follows: TGTGCCAGCAGGAAGGAGTATGGCTACACCTTC. Protein: CASRKEYGYTF.

There are many counts of this clonotype. This CDR3 reads CSPRVGETQYF. CDR3 DNA: TGCAGCCCTCGAGTCGGAGAGACCCAGTACTTC. The V call is TRBV29-1, the J call TRBJ2-5; D remains ambiguous. The CDR3 length is 11 residues. CDR1 is SQVTM, CDR2 ANQGSEA, per germline. V was cut by 8 bases and J by 4 bases, with 11 bases left in between.

This chain uses TRBV28 with TRBJ2-3; the D gene could be TRBD1 or TRBD2 (6 bases each). This CDR3 region has 15 residues. Trimming cost V 3 bases and J 5 bases, with 15 bases left between them. In germline, CDR1 is MDHEN, CDR2 SYDVKM. CDR3 in amino acids: CASSFTREGGDTQYF. DNA for the CDR3: TGTGCCAGCAGTTTTACCCGCGAGGGGGGAGATACGCAGTATTTT. The variable domain in full, completed from reference TRBV28 and TRBJ2-3, reads DVKVTQSSRYLVKRTGEKVFLECVQDMDHENMFWYRQDPGLGLRLIYFSYDVKMKEKGDIPEGYSVSREKKERFSLILESASTNQTSMYLCASSFTREGGDTQYFGPGTRLTVL.